Below are 28 T cell receptor beta chains sequenced from a single sample in a study of radiotherapy plus CTLA-4 blockade in lung cancer. TCRdb keeps only in-frame clones here, not all; method: immunoSEQ multiplex PCR. The sample lists 65,000 to 90,000 clones; around 87% were seen once. Source: peripheral blood, taken from a patient treated with radiotherapy plus ipilimumab. These receptors all come from a human donor with non-small cell lung cancer that progressed on radiotherapy plus ipilimumab.

This clone has a single count. J is TRBJ1-5 and V is TRBV19; D might be TRBD1 (5 bases). Trimming removed 0 bases at V and 2 bases at J, with 20 bases between. Germline assignment: CDR1 LNHDA and CDR2 SQIVND (reference sequence). This CDR3 contains 19 residues. The CDR3 sequence is CASSIEYGGEVDRNQPQHF. CDR3 DNA sequence: TGTGCCAGTAGTATAGAGTACGGGGGGGAGGTAGATCGCAATCAGCCCCAGCATTTT.

The rearrangement links TRBV6-1 to TRBJ1-5; no firm D call. Germline V lookup: CDR1 MNHNS, CDR2 SASEGT. Between the trimmed V and J ends, which lost 11 bases and 6 bases, there was a span of 14 bases. The CDR3 contains 12 residues. CDR3 sequence (DNA): TGTGCCGGCGAAACGGCGGGTCAGCCCCAGCATTTT. Amino acid sequence: CAGETAGQPQHF.

V is TRBV28 and J is TRBJ2-7; D unclear. V lost 7 bases, J lost 2 bases, and 15 bases lay in between. Germline V CDR1 and CDR2: MDHEN, SYDVKM. The CDR3 is made up of 14 amino acids. This chain's CDR3 is CASTPDGPTYEQYV. The CDR3 DNA reads TGTGCCAGCACCCCCGATGGGCCCACCTACGAGCAGTACGTC.

This clone was seen once. The DNA of the CDR3 is TGCGCCAGCAGCTTCCGACTAGCGGGAAACAAAGAGACCCAGTACTTC. Translating gives CASSFRLAGNKETQYF. The gene calls are TRBV4-1 and TRBJ2-5; 11 bases are a match to TRBD2. In germline, CDR1 is MGHRA, CDR2 YSYEKL. J lost 3 bases, V lost 5 bases, and 8 bases had no gene match. The CDR3 runs 16 residues.

The J gene is TRBJ1-1, the V gene TRBV19, with D possibly TRBD1 on 5 matching bases. Germline V CDR1 and CDR2: LNHDA, SQIVND (reference sequence). This CDR3 is built from 14 residues. V lost 3 bases, J lost 0 bases, and 8 bases lay in between. The CDR3 loop reads CASSMGRMNTEAFF. The DNA of the CDR3 is TGTGCCAGTAGTATGGGACGGATGAACACTGAAGCTTTCTTT. Variable domain in full (rest from reference TRBV19 and TRBJ1-1): DGGITQSPKYLFRKEGQNVTLSCEQNLNHDAMYWYRQDPGQGLRLIYYSQIVNDFQKGDIAEGYSVSREKKESFPLTVTSAQKNPTAFYLCASSMGRMNTEAFFGQGTRLTVV.

This clone has just a few counts. This sequence joins TRBV14 and TRBJ2-2; possibly TRBD1 for D (5 bases). The CDR3 contains 14 residues. V was clipped by 1 base and J by 7 bases, with 10 bases between them. From germline, CDR1 is SGHDN and CDR2 FVKESK. This chain's CDR3 is CASSQVRADGELFF. DNA of the CDR3: TGTGCCAGCAGCCAAGTCAGGGCCGACGGGGAGCTGTTTTTT. The full variable domain, in which reference TRBV14 and TRBJ2-2 provide the parts outside the CDR3, is EAGVTQFPSHSVIEKGQTVTLRCDPISGHDNLYWYRRVMGKEIKFLLHFVKESKQDESGMPNNRFLAERTGGTYSTLKVQPAELEDSGVYFCASSQVRADGELFFGEGSRLTVL.

This rearrangement joins TRBV5-1 to TRBJ2-2; 8 bases align to TRBD2. This CDR3 has 13 residues. Germline values: CDR1 SGHRS, CDR2 YFSETQ. The V and J ends lost 3 bases and 7 bases, in that order; junction bases with no gene match: 2. The CDR3 DNA sequence: TGCGCCAGCAGCTCTACTAGCGGCGGGGAGCTGTTTTTT. Its protein is CASSSTSGGELFF.

The chain recombines TRBV5-1 with TRBJ2-6, with D unclear. Germline V gene sequence: CDR1 SGHRS, CDR2 YFSETQ. V lost 4 bases and J 0 bases, leaving 17 bases between the germline ends. The CDR3 has 18 amino acids. As DNA, the CDR3 is TGCGCCAGCAGCCCCGTATCGAACTCCCTCTCTGGGGCCAACGTCCTGACTTTC. Translation: CASSPVSNSLSGANVLTF. Looking up the rest from reference TRBV5-1 and TRBJ2-6 gives the full variable domain: KAGVTQTPRYLIKTRGQQVTLSCSPISGHRSVSWYQQTPGQGLQFLFEYFSETQRNKGNFPGRFSGRQFSNSRSEMNVSTLELGDSALYLCASSPVSNSLSGANVLTFGAGSRLTVL.

The chain employs TRBV27 and TRBJ2-3, with 7 bases matching TRBD2. Trimming at V came to 1 base and at J to 3 bases, leaving 7 bases not matched to a gene. Per the germline V gene, CDR1 is MNHEY and CDR2 is SMNVEV (reference sequence). The CDR3 runs to 16 residues. DNA for the CDR3: TGTGCCAGCAGTTTATTGAGCGGGACCGGGACAGATACGCAGTATTTT. Translating gives CASSLLSGTGTDTQYF.

Remarks on this clone: One end of the junction does not line up with germline, which may come from a read error. The chain uses TRBV19 and TRBJ1-5; 8 positions agree with TRBD1. CDR3 size: 15 residues. CDR1 is LNHDA, CDR2 SQIVND, per germline (reference sequence). The CDR3 nucleotides read TGTGCCAGTAGCCAGACAGGGGTGAGCAACCAGCCCCAGCATTTT. Protein product: CASSQTGVSNQPQHF.

V usage is TRBV6-5 and J usage is TRBJ2-7, with D possibly being TRBD2 (7 bases). CDR1 and CDR2 from the germline V gene are MNHEY and SVGAGI. The CDR3 runs to 12 residues. The CDR3 nucleotides read TGTGTCTCAGGGAGGGGGTCCTACGAGCAGTACTTC. Translated, it gives CVSGRGSYEQYF.

The chain links TRBV5-3 to TRBJ2-2; perhaps TRBD1 as D (5 bases). TRBV5-3 is identified as an open reading frame with a role that is uncertain. The CDR3 loop spans 13 amino acids. V lost 7 bases and J lost 8, with 15 bases in between. CDR3 sequence: CARLTAKRGELFF. In nucleotides, the CDR3 is TGTGCCAGATTGACAGCGAAAAGGGGGGAGCTGTTTTTT.

The V gene is TRBV27, the J gene TRBJ2-5; TRBD2 matches at 12 bases. Germline-derived CDR1 and CDR2 are MNHEY and SMNVEV (reference sequence). The CDR3 totals 16 residues. V dropped 2 bases and J dropped 4; count of bases not matched to a gene: 5. CDR3 in DNA: TGTGCCAGCAGTTTAGCTAGCGGGAGGGCCTTAGAGACCCAGTACTTC. As protein: CASSLASGRALETQYF.

V and J are TRBV28 and TRBJ1-5; D is unclear. Germline lookup yields CDR1 MDHEN and CDR2 SYDVKM. The CDR3 runs 17 residues. The V end lost 6 bases, the J end lost 0 bases, and 18 bases lay between the germline ends. CDR3 DNA: TGTGCCAGCAGGCCTCCCCCCCCGGGCTATAGCAATCAGCCCCAGCATTTT. Residues: CASRPPPPGYSNQPQHF.

The chain is built from TRBV2 and TRBJ1-5, with unresolved D. V was clipped by 6 bases and J by 0 bases, with 12 bases between them. CDR3 length equals 15 residues. Germline V gives CDR1 SNHLY, CDR2 FYNNEI. The DNA for the CDR3 is TGTGCCAGCAGGGCCACCGGGTCTAGCAATCAGCCCCAGCATTTT. Residues: CASRATGSSNQPQHF.

This sequence joins TRBV7-8 and TRBJ2-7; tentative D call: TRBD1 (5 bases). Trimming removed 1 base from V and 3 bases from J, with 10 bases in between. This CDR3 has 14 amino acids. CDR1 SGHVS and CDR2 FQNEAQ come from the germline V gene. In nucleotides, the CDR3 is TGTGCCAGCAGCTTAGAGAGGACATACTACGAGCAGTACGTC. It codes for CASSLERTYYEQYV.

The rearrangement joins TRBV27 to TRBJ2-1; weak D call: TRBD2 (7 bases). The germline V and J ends were trimmed by 8 bases and 8 bases, with 19 bases remaining between them. Germline assignment: CDR1 MNHEY and CDR2 SMNVEV (reference sequence). This CDR3 is built from 14 residues. The CDR3 sequence: CASGWLGGGDEQFF. In DNA, the CDR3 is TGTGCCAGCGGCTGGTTAGGGGGAGGGGATGAGCAGTTCTTC.

The chain employs TRBV19 and TRBJ2-7; D assignment may be TRBD1 or TRBD2 (5 bases each). Germline V CDR1 and CDR2: LNHDA, SQIVND (reference sequence). The ends were cut back, 10 bases at V and 5 bases at J, with 18 bases in the middle. The CDR3 length is 13 residues. CDR3 in DNA: TGTGCCACCCAGACGGCCGGGACGGACGAGCAGTACGTC. Residues: CATQTAGTDEQYV.

V gene TRBV10-3 combines with J gene TRBJ2-3; D remains unclear. V gave up 7 bases and J gave up 4 bases, with 15 bases separating them. Germline V gives CDR1 ENHRY, CDR2 SYGVKD. The length of the CDR3 is 14 residues. CDR3 DNA sequence: TGTGCCATCACGGGTCGGTCCCACCCAGATACGCAGTATTTT. Its translation: CAITGRSHPDTQYF.

V is TRBV6-5 and J is TRBJ2-7; 7 nucleotides line up with TRBD2. The V segment lost 2 bases and the J segment 3 bases; nucleotides outside the gene matches: 4. The CDR3 consists of 14 residues. The germline V gene encodes CDR1 MNHEY and CDR2 SVGAGI. The CDR3 sequence is CASSYRTRGYEQYF. The CDR3 DNA is TGTGCCAGCAGTTACAGGACTAGAGGCTACGAGCAGTACTTC.

This clone has a count of ten or more. V is TRBV6-5 and J is TRBJ2-2; either TRBD1 or TRBD2 may fit D (5 bases each). The CDR3 totals 14 residues. From germline, CDR1 is MNHEY and CDR2 SVGAGI. CDR3 DNA: TGTGCTACCGGGGCGGGTATAGGGGCCGGGGAGCTGTTTTTT. It encodes CATGAGIGAGELFF.

The rearrangement links TRBV2 to TRBJ2-6; 9 positions agree with TRBD1. Germline CDR1 SNHLY, CDR2 FYNNEI. The V segment lost 7 bases and the J segment 4 bases; nucleotides outside the gene matches: 8. This CDR3 region has 16 residues. The CDR3 is CASTPTGGSGANVLTF. DNA of the CDR3: TGTGCCAGCACTCCGACAGGGGGATCCGGGGCCAACGTCCTGACTTTC.

This chain links TRBV6-6 with TRBJ1-4, with a weak D call TRBD1 (5 bases). Germline V gene sequence: CDR1 MNHNY, CDR2 SVGAGI (reference sequence). The CDR3 covers 15 residues. The V and J ends lost 5 bases and 8 bases respectively, with 18 bases between them. This chain's CDR3 is CASSTQGTRGEKLFF. The CDR3 region has the DNA TGTGCCAGCAGTACCCAGGGCACCCGAGGGGAAAAACTGTTTTTT.

This chain links TRBV27 with TRBJ1-1, with D possibly matching TRBD1 (5 bases). The V end was cut by 5 bases, the J end by 3 bases, with 16 bases between. Germline V gene sequence: CDR1 MNHEY, CDR2 SMNVEV (reference sequence). This CDR3 is built from 15 residues. The CDR3: CASSQTYRSHTEAFF. In DNA, the CDR3 is TGTGCCAGCAGTCAAACCTACAGGTCCCACACTGAAGCTTTCTTT.

The chain combines TRBV7-6 with TRBJ1-4; 11 bases are a match to TRBD1. Per germline, CDR1 SGHVS and CDR2 FNYEAQ. CDR3 length: 16 residues. Trimming took 5 bases from V and 7 from J; bases not matched to a gene: 9. Here the CDR3 DNA reads TGTGCCAGCAGCCGGACGGGACAGGGGGGAGGTGAAAAACTGTTTTTT. Encoded protein: CASSRTGQGGGEKLFF.

The chain employs TRBV5-1 and TRBJ1-4; D may be TRBD1 (5 bases). The CDR3 has 13 amino acids. Germline V lookup: CDR1 SGHRS, CDR2 YFSETQ. Trimming cost V 4 bases and J 6 bases, with 10 bases left between them. The CDR3 coding sequence is TGCGCCAGCAGCCTGGGACGTGATGAAAAACTGTTTTTT. Translation: CASSLGRDEKLFF.

This clone has just a few counts. The chain uses TRBV5-1 and TRBJ2-5; D gene ambiguous. Germline-derived CDR1 and CDR2 are SGHRS and YFSETQ. This CDR3 is built from 14 residues. Trimming pared 0 bases from V and 1 base from J, leaving 7 bases between. DNA for the CDR3: TGCGCCAGCAGCTTGGGCCCCAGCCAAGAGACCCAGTACTTC. As protein: CASSLGPSQETQYF.

The rearrangement uses TRBV15 and TRBJ2-7, with a possible D match to TRBD1 (5 bases). In germline, CDR1 is LNHNV, CDR2 YYDKDF (reference sequence). Between the trimmed V and J ends, which lost 0 bases and 3 bases, there was a span of 12 bases. The CDR3 covers 15 residues. The CDR3, as DNA: TGTGCCACCAGCAGAGAACGGACATCCTTCTACGAGCAGTACGTC. The encoded protein is CATSRERTSFYEQYV.